Listed below are T cell receptor beta chains from one sample, sequenced in a study of cytomegalovirus exposure and HLA in healthy donors. TCRdb's copy holds only in-frame clones and misses some; the assay was immunoSEQ multiplex PCR. The table shows some 160,000 clones, with 79% occurring only once. Input material: PBMCs. These TCRs come from a woman aged 35 to 49 in good health and CMV-seronegative. Both conserved end residues are part of each CDR3. The order of the fields is D gene, V gene, clone size, J gene, CDR3 protein, CDR3 DNA. The D gene is left open where the match is weak. Size is stated for part of the rows, as once, few or many counts, or as a class when the clone is expanded.

>TRBD2|TRBV7-9|NA|TRBJ2-3
CASSWGVLAGDSTDTQYF
TGTGCCAGCAGCTGGGGGGTCTTAGCGGGGGATAGCACAGATACGCAGTATTTT
>NA|TRBV9|NA|TRBJ2-2
CASSVQNTGELFF
TGTGCCAGCAGCGTACAGAACACCGGGGAGCTGTTTTTT
>NA|TRBV7-9|NA|TRBJ1-2
CASSLMQGLYGYTF
TGTGCCAGCAGCTTAATGCAGGGACTATATGGCTACACCTTC
>NA|TRBV6-6|NA|TRBJ1-1
CASSLKLQGEAFF
TGTGCCAGCAGTCTCAAACTCCAGGGTGAAGCTTTCTTT
>NA|TRBV5-5|NA|TRBJ2-1
CASGDTYNEQFF
TGTGCCAGCGGCGACACCTACAATGAGCAGTTCTTC
>TRBD2|TRBV10-3|NA|TRBJ2-5
CAISESGGDQETQYF
TGTGCCATCAGTGAGTCTGGGGGGGATCAAGAGACCCAGTACTTC
>TRBD1|TRBV27|NA|TRBJ2-2
CASSQQGALTGELFF
TGTGCCAGCAGTCAACAGGGGGCGCTCACCGGGGAGCTGTTTTTT
>TRBD1|TRBV9|NA|TRBJ1-3
CASSTGGNTIYF
TGTGCCAGCAGCACAGGGGGGAACACCATATATTTT
>NA|TRBV28|NA|TRBJ1-2
CASSSPGVNYGYTF
TGTGCCAGCAGTTCCCCCGGGGTAAACTATGGCTACACCTTC
>NA|TRBV7-9|NA|TRBJ1-4
CASSYDRDFNEKLFF
TGTGCCAGCAGCTACGACAGAGACTTTAATGAAAAACTGTTTTTT
>TRBD1|TRBV30|many|TRBJ1-5
CAWSRQGLLDQPQHF
TGTGCCTGGAGTCGACAGGGGTTATTGGATCAGCCCCAGCATTTT
>NA|TRBV7-3|NA|TRBJ2-1
CASSHSGVAYNEQFF
TGTGCCAGCAGCCACTCGGGAGTTGCCTACAATGAGCAGTTCTTC
>NA|TRBV4-2|NA|TRBJ2-7
CASSQDAGWESYEQYF
TGTGCCAGCAGCCAAGACGCGGGGTGGGAGTCCTACGAGCAGTACTTC